The 13 T cell receptor beta chains given below trace back to one sample, sequenced in a study of T-cell reconstitution after alpha-beta-depleted transplantation in children. This sample's TCRbeta library carried unique molecular identifier barcodes. TCRdb reprocessed the PCR reads with MiXCR, giving one entry per CDR3 protein. Altogether about 360,000 distinct CDR3 sequences are present, less than 15% being singletons, with the ten largest covering around 4.1%. This material consisted of PBMCs, taken from the stem cell graft. The origin of the receptors is a human donor who donated a stem cell graft to a child with Fanconi anemia.

The chain is built from TRBV3-1 and TRBJ2-7, with D possibly being TRBD2 (5 bases). V was trimmed by 4 bases and J by 4 bases, leaving 14 bases between them. CDR3 size: 14 residues. Germline lookup yields CDR1 LGHDT and CDR2 YNNKEL (reference sequence). The DNA of the CDR3 is TGTGCCAGCAGCCCCTCGGGGAAGGATTACGAGCAGTACTTC. It is translated as CASSPSGKDYEQYF.

This clonotype has just a few counts. The chain couples TRBV5-1 to TRBJ1-6; possibly TRBD1 for D (5 bases). Germline V gene data show CDR1 as SGHRS and CDR2 as YFSETQ. The CDR3 is 15 amino acids. The V gene lost 1 base and the J gene lost 5 bases, with 10 bases spanning the gap. CDR3 bases: TGCGCCAGCAGCTTGTGGGGAGGGGATAATTCACCCCTCCACTTT. Amino acids: CASSLWGGDNSPLHF.

This clonotype was observed a handful of times. The J gene is TRBJ2-1, the V gene TRBV4-2; tentatively, D is TRBD2 (5 bases). CDR3 length equals 16 residues. The germline gives CDR1 LGHNA, CDR2 YNFKEQ. Trimming shortened V by 4 bases and J by 4 bases, and 17 bases separated the two germline ends. This CDR3 is CASSPYRGAVYNEQFF. CDR3 DNA sequence: TGTGCCAGCAGCCCCTACCGGGGTGCGGTTTACAATGAGCAGTTCTTC.

This sequence joins TRBV4-3 and TRBJ2-3; 9 bases align to TRBD1. With V trimmed by 1 base and J by 2 bases, 4 bases remained unmatched. The CDR3 sequence is 16 residues long. Germline V gives CDR1 LGHNA, CDR2 YSLEER. The CDR3 loop reads CASSQGGDRVTDTQYF. CDR3 sequence (DNA): TGCGCCAGCAGCCAAGGTGGGGACAGGGTCACAGATACGCAGTATTTT.

At least ten counts were recorded for this clonotype. The V call is TRBV4-3, the J call TRBJ2-7; no clear D. V shed 2 bases and J shed 6 bases, with 14 bases lying between them. Per the germline V gene, CDR1 is LGHNA and CDR2 is YSLEER. CDR3 length equals 14 residues. CDR3 DNA sequence: TGCGCCAGCAGCCAATCCTTTCTAGGCGGCGAGCAGTACTTC. It is translated as CASSQSFLGGEQYF.

This clonotype was recorded a few times. The J gene is TRBJ2-5, the V gene TRBV6-5, with 7 bases fitting TRBD1. Germline values: CDR1 MNHEY, CDR2 SVGAGI. The CDR3 consists of 15 residues. After removal of 6 bases from V and 4 bases from J, the junction contained 11 bases not matched to a gene. The CDR3 region is CASSLRGQAVETQYF. The CDR3 DNA reads as TGTGCCAGCAGCTTAAGGGGGCAGGCAGTAGAGACCCAGTACTTC.

This clonotype was observed many times. The chain uses TRBV29-1 and TRBJ2-5; no clear D. Germline CDR1 SQVTM, CDR2 ANQGSEA. V lost 4 bases and J 3 bases, leaving 3 bases between the germline ends. The CDR3 runs 10 residues. CDR3 sequence reads: CSVGEETQYF. CDR3 in DNA: TGCAGCGTTGGGGAAGAGACCCAGTACTTC.

V is TRBV12-3 or TRBV12-4 and J is TRBJ2-7, with D perhaps matching TRBD1 or TRBD2 (5 bases each). The CDR3 sequence is 15 residues long. Deletions cut 8 bases from V and 3 bases from J, with 20 bases between. The DNA of the CDR3 is TGTGCCAGCTCCATAATGGGGGTCGCATACTACGAGCAGTACTTC. Encoded protein: CASSIMGVAYYEQYF.

This clonotype has at least ten counts. This chain connects TRBV14 to TRBJ1-1; D is unclear. Germline lookup yields CDR1 SGHDN and CDR2 FVKESK. This CDR3 spans 13 amino acids. V was pared by 1 base and J by 4 bases, with 7 bases between. The CDR3 region has the DNA TGTGCCAGCAGCCAAGCCCTAAGCACTGAAGCTTTCTTT. Protein product: CASSQALSTEAFF.

This chain connects TRBV30 to TRBJ2-1, with D uncertain. Trimming took 1 base from V and 9 from J, leaving 13 bases between them. Germline V gene lookup returns CDR1 GTSNPN and CDR2 SVGIG (reference sequence). CDR3 length: 13 amino acids. DNA for the CDR3: TGTGCCTGGAGTGCGGGCCGGTGGGGTGAGCAGTTCTTC. Amino acids: CAWSAGRWGEQFF.

This clonotype was recorded at least ten times. The V and J genes are TRBV4-2 and TRBJ2-7; tentatively, D is TRBD1 (5 bases). Per germline, CDR1 LGHNA and CDR2 YNFKEQ. The CDR3 has 12 amino acids. V was shortened by 3 bases and J by 6 bases, with 9 bases between the two germline ends. CDR3: CASSHKGREQYF. CDR3 coding DNA: TGTGCCAGCAGCCACAAGGGGCGCGAGCAGTACTTC.

This clonotype was detected many times. This chain uses TRBV2 with TRBJ2-7, with 8 positions matching TRBD1. The V gene's germline CDR1 is SNHLY and CDR2 FYNNEI. The CDR3 has 13 residues. V dropped 7 bases and J dropped 3; count of bases not matched to a gene: 5. CDR3 amino acids: CASIRDRLYEQYV. Here the CDR3 DNA reads TGTGCCAGCATAAGGGACAGGCTCTACGAGCAGTACGTC.

The chain couples TRBV12-3 or TRBV12-4 to TRBJ1-1; D gene unclear. The CDR3 extends over 14 amino acids. Trimming took 2 bases from V and 0 from J, leaving 7 bases between them. CDR3 amino acids: CASSLITLNTEAFF. The CDR3, as DNA: TGTGCCAGCAGTTTAATTACCTTGAACACTGAAGCTTTCTTT.